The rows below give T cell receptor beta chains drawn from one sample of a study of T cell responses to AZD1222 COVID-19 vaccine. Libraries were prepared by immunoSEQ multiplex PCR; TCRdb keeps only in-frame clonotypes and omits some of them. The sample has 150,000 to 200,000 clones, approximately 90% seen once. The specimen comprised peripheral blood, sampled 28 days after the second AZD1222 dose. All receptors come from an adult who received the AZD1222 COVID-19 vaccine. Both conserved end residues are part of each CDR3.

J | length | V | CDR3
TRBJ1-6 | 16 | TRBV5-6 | CASSLVSGAVDSPLHF
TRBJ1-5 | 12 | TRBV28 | CASRGPNQPQHF
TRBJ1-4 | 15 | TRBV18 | CASSPETGADEKLFF
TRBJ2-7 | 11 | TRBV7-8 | CASSLFSEQYF
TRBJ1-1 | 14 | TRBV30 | CAWSDLYMNTEAFF
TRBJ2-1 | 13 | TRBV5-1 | CASSLEWSNEQFF
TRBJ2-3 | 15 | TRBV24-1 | CATRGTSGTTDTQYF
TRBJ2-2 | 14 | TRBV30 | CAWSGRINTGELFF
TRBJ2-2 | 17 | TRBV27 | CASSFFPPGTNTGELFF
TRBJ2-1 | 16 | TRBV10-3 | CAISESTVLTQNEQFF
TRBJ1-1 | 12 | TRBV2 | CASSAEGVEAFF
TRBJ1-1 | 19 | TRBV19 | CASSIRRRTGVSSNTEAFF
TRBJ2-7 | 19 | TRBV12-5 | CASGLVDGRLAGESYEQYF
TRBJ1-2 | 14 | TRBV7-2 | CASSANYQNYGYTF
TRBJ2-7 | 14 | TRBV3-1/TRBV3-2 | CASSLDRGRYEQYF
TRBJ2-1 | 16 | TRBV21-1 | CASSKYRLAGGNEQFF
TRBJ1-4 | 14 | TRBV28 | CASSLGGAREKLFF
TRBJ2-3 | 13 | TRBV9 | CASSVDGTDTQYF
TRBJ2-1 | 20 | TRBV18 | CASSGRGASGSSSSYNEQFF
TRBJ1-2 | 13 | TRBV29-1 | CSVERDRGYGYTF
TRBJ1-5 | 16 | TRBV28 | CASSLQGGWRDQPQHF
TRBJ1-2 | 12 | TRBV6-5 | CASSHESYGYTF
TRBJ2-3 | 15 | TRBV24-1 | CATSRGLSSTDTQYF
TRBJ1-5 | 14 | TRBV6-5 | CASSLVRGDQPQHF
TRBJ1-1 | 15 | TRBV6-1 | CASSDPFNGNTEAFF
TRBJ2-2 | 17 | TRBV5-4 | CASSLDFIGGGTGELFF
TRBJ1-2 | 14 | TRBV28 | CASSLTEAGYGYTF
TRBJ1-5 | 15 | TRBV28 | CASNTWGFSNQPQHF
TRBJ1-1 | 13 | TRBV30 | CAWSVDGYTEAFF
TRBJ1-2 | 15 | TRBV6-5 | CASSYSGDSGPGYTF
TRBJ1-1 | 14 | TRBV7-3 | CASSLTLRDTEAFF
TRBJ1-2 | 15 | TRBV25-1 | CASSRRGAGIYGYTF
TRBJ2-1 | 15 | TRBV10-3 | CAISATSGSYNEQFF
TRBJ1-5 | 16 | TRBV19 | CASSIPDREGNQPQHF
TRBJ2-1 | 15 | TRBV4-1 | CASSELAGVVDEQFF
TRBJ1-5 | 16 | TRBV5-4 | CASSFQGKGSNQPQHF
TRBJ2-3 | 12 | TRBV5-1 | CASSLSYDTQYF
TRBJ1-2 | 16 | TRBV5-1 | CASSFKTGGDLNGYTF
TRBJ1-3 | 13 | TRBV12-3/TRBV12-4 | CAQRQSSGNTIYF
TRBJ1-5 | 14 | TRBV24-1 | CATGGGMSNQPQHF
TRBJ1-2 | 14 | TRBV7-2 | CASSLEILSGGYTF
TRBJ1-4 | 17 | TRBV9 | CASSPQPGTEIYEKLFF
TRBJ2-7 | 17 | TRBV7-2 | CASSLSYPSGLTYEQYF
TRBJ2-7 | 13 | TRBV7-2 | CASSSYTGNEQYF
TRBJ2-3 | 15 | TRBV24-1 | CATSDNQGSTDTQYF
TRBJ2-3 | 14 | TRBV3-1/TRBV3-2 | CASSQERPTDTQYF
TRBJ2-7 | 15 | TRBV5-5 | CASSLADRVSYEQYF
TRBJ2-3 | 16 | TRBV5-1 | CASSLGDSGRRSTQYF
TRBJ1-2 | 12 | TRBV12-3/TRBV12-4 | CASTQQGYGYTF
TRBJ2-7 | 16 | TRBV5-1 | CASSLDLTGSSYEQYF